The source of this T cell receptor beta chain is a study of cytomegalovirus exposure and HLA in healthy donors (TCRdb year 2017). Describing the broader study: According to an earlier analysis of around 600 of the donors, about 180 million T cells yielded roughly 110 million unique TCR beta sequences and 276 Gb of sequence data. A later genetic analysis used genome-wide SNP genotypes for about 60% of the 666 donors, treating that subset as a discovery cohort. The number of typed donors differed by locus: roughly 620-640 for A, B, C, DRB1 and DQB1; 522 for DQA1; approximately 600 for DPA1; and some 430 for DPB1. Every repertoire in the discovery cohort had been generated on one and the same sequencing platform. The genetic ancestry cluster associated with self-reported Caucasian donors included 80% to 90% of the roughly 390 genotyped donors. An early release covering over 500 HLA-typed donors comprised about 310 gigabases of sequencing data and around 86 million unique TCR sequences. Donor age, sex, ethnicity and CMV serostatus were collected together with the repertoire data. A later analysis re-analyzed previously published TCR beta repertoires from hundreds of donors and added high-resolution HLA genotyping to study TCR occurrence patterns. Because of strong linkage in the cohort, five DR-DQ haplotypes were treated as single units for association and clustering. To decide whether each TCR beta V gene segment behaved as functional or pseudogenic, an earlier analysis of approximately 620 of the donors relied on high-throughput TCR beta sequencing. In the later analysis, no new phenotypic data were used to find candidate immune exposures; instead, reliance was placed on TCR beta sequences and their occurrence across donors. Among roughly 400 genotyped donors of the cohort, an average of about 240,000 unique TCR beta nucleotide sequences were sequenced per donor, 15% to 20% of them non-productive. HLA typing included class I and class II loci at four-digit resolution. High-throughput TCR immunosequencing, statistical association of individual TCRs with disease status, and machine learning were combined to predict cytomegalovirus infection status. The aim of the study was to test whether cataloging public T cell receptors could identify signatures of past pathogen exposure. Besides the first cohort of 550 to 750 subjects, a separate validation cohort made up of 90 to 150 different subjects was used. The study profiled the T cell repertoires of hundreds of subjects by immunosequencing and related them to cytomegalovirus serostatus.

The cohort comprised some 680 healthy bone marrow donors. Cohort members were all nominally healthy when sampled, although unrecorded immune exposures were likely present. The donor was CMV seronegative and was included in the group of a few hundred seronegative cohort members. Each donor provided a peripheral blood sample, and peripheral blood mononuclear cells were used for TCR beta sequencing. The Qiagen DNeasy Blood Extraction Kit was used to extract genomic DNA from the blood cell samples. Regarding this clone: What antigen it recognizes has not been identified. Base qualities were left out, and no much larger clone turns up one base away.

Library generation was performed with the immunoSEQ multiplex PCR assay. For the multiplex PCR, a mixture combining 60 forward primers for TCR Vbeta segments and 13 reverse primers for TCR Jbeta segments was used. The CDR3 region of rearranged TCR beta genes was amplified from genomic DNA by a multiplex PCR assay. The amplified TCR beta libraries were sequenced on the Illumina HiSeq System as 87-base-pair reads. Regarding the original processing steps: In a later analysis, tens of millions of unique TCR beta chains were counted across the roughly 700 repertoires, and roughly 11 million of these chains were shared by at least two donors. A nearest-neighbor algorithm error-corrected the raw reads and collapsed the reads into unique sequences, merging closely related sequences to remove PCR and sequencing errors. V, D and J gene segments were assigned by aligning CDR3 sequences to IMGT reference sequences. Each retained sequence needed at least a six-nucleotide match to both a V gene segment and a J gene segment. A rearrangement counted as productive if the CDR3 had no stop codons and remained in frame with V and J, and every other rearrangement counted as non-productive. Following IMGT convention, CDR3 was defined as the stretch from the second conserved V-encoded cysteine to the conserved J-encoded phenylalanine. The earlier analysis of 450 to 750 of the donors excluded any sequence lacking an unambiguous match to a single V gene segment. An earlier analysis of fewer than 650 of the donors classified V segments as functional when productive rearrangements were above 56.7% and as segregating when the standard deviation between donors was above 5%. To diagnose cytomegalovirus status from the catalog of TCR beta chain sequences, a statistical classification framework was built. A later analysis assigned V and J genes by comparing TCR nucleotide sequences with IMGT/GENE-DB human TR gene sequences. Using the TCRdist pipeline, a later analysis assigned CDR3 sequences along with most-parsimonious VDJ recombination scenarios. In a later analysis, each TCR beta chain was defined by its CDR3 amino acid sequence together with its V-gene family, and reads without a unique V-gene family were excluded. To address suspected cross-contamination and a sequencing artifact, a later analysis removed roughly 640 highly shared, low-generation-probability nucleotide sequences. In a later analysis, a clonal expansion index was calculated for each public chain from normalized within-repertoire ranks of inferred template counts. A later analysis computed generation probabilities with a VDJ recombination model fitted to out-of-frame rearrangements, and checked the results against IGoR. In a later analysis, hypergeometric tests were used to score TCR-TCR, TCR-HLA and TCR-CMV co-occurrence, with a repertoire-size bias correction applied to TCR pairs. To estimate false discovery rates, a later analysis permuted the HLA or CMV assignments 20 times. In a later analysis, co-occurring TCRs were grouped using DBSCAN, with TCRdist sequence similarity added in when clustering inside HLA-allele-positive subsets. For co-occurrence clustering, repertoires with fewer than 30,000 or more than 120,000 public chains were excluded, along with 4 to 6 repertoires with anomalous nucleotide sharing. In TCRdb, the immuneACCESS table is reduced to in-frame sequences with V and J assigned. These tables do not hold every clone; where another copy was compared, an unresolved V gene accounts for under half, and the others remain unexplained. That table furnishes V, J and clone size, whereas the DNA furnished D and trimming. This sample gives over 75,000 clones in total; roughly 80% of them show up just once. Approximately 0.83% of the sample is held by the ten biggest clonotypes.

The paper's findings and limits, for the study overall: Strong co-occurrence of HLA alleles, especially DR and DQ, made assigning TCR associations to individual alleles difficult. Specific HLA alleles were associated with about 17,000 TCR beta sequences at a false discovery rate of 0.05 in a later analysis. In a later genetic analysis, a missense DCLRE1C variant was associated with V-gene and J-gene trimming of TCR beta chains, and the association was replicated in an independent cohort. In vitro tests confirmed that a few of the cytomegalovirus-associated TCR beta chains recognize cytomegalovirus antigens. A later analysis reported that several top co-occurrence clusters appeared linked to parvovirus B19, influenza, CMV and Epstein-Barr virus. The authors suggested that the approach could potentially be extended to other disease states and immunological phenotypes. While some public TCRs were present in many individuals, most TCR sequences turned up only very rarely across donors. A total of some 180 TCR beta chains were listed by the study as associated with cytomegalovirus. CMV serostatus was the only immune exposure information available for the cohort. In a later analysis, HLA-associated TCR beta chains were found to be more clonally expanded and to have lower generation probabilities than equally common non-associated chains. Correlated functional status among segregating V segments might reflect linkage disequilibrium, but an unknown experimental factor could not be ruled out. A cluster of highly shared sequence variants was judged likely to be a technical artifact of the sequencing pipeline. An earlier analysis of some 560 of the donors showed that most TCR beta V segments appeared in productive rearrangements either about 87% or about 30% of the time, which broadly matched IMGT annotations. Because some donors lacked HLA typing at each locus, the association tests relied only on the typed subset. In this cohort, only TCR beta chains were sequenced, and detectable features were limited by the absence of alpha or paired-chain data. In a later analysis, most CMV-associated TCR beta chains were found to appear HLA-restricted, with HLA associations seemingly driven largely by CMV exposure. Because counts were too low, some 17 rarely observed V segments, including chromosome 9 orphons, were excluded from the earlier analysis of 587 of the donors. The presence/absence analyses assumed that sequencing depth was roughly uniform across donors, and that assumption may not be true. A further reported finding was that TCR beta sequences accurately predicted the HLA-A and HLA-B alleles for most subjects in the first cohort. A later genetic analysis reported fewer N-insertions in productive TCRs among donors in an Asian-associated ancestry cluster than the roughly 700-donor mean. A later analysis found that TCR association rates varied across HLA loci, with DRB1 alleles showing the most associated TCRs and HLA-C alleles the fewest. The classifier was reported to diagnose cytomegalovirus status with high specificity and sensitivity in both the original and validation cohorts.

This clonotype was sampled from a woman aged 60-75 years in good health and CMV-seronegative. Input material: PBMCs.

The CDR3 reads CASSLEGAGSYGYTF. Read as DNA, the sequence is TGCGCCAGCAGCTTGGAGGGGGCAGGTAGCTATGGCTACACCTTC. The chain couples TRBV5-1 to TRBJ1-2, with 7 bases in between that match TRBD1. Clipping removes 0 bases from V and 4 bases from J, with 6 as the unmatched junction base count. There are 15 amino acids in the CDR3, from cysteine to phenylalanine inclusive. The entry retains the CDR3 DNA only, 45 bases that are in frame from base 1. From the germline V gene, CDR1 is SGHRS and CDR2 is YFSETQ.